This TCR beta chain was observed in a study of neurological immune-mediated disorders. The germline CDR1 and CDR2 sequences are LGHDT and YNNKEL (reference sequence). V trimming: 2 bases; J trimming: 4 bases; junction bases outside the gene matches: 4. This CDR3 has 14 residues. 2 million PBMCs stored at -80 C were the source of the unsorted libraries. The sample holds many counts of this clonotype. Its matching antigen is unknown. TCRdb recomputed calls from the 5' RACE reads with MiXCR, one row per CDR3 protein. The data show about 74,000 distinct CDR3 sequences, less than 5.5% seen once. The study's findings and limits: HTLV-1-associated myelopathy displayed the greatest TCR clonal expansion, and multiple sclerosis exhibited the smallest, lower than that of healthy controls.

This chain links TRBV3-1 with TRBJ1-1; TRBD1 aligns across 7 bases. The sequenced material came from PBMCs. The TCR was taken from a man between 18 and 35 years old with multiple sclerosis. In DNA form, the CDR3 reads TGTGCCAGCAGCCAACCACAGGGGAGCACTGAAGCTTTCTTT. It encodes CASSQPQGSTEAFF.